This section outlines one T cell receptor beta chain sequence together with its context. What this receptor recognizes is not known. No much larger clone is present one base from it, and per-base qualities are unavailable. Reading the germline V gene gives CDR1 MNHNS and CDR2 SASEGT. V is cut by 0 bases and J by 1 base, and the space between the germline ends is 12 bases. The CDR3 starts with the cysteine, ends with the phenylalanine, and has 16 residues. Of all the DNA, just the CDR3 is kept, 48 bases in frame from base 1. The data were taken from a study of shared clonotypes between healthy human individuals (dated by TCRdb to 2018 to 2021). Background on the whole study: The cohort comprised a couple of women and three men aged 18 to 49 years. For each donor, CD4 naive and CD4 memory were each run on three plates, CD8 naive on two plates, and CD8 memory on one plate. The study deeply sequenced blood TCR repertoires of about 5 healthy adults to estimate repertoire size and the extent of clonotype sharing between individuals. Different laboratories and diverse techniques were used to prepare libraries and sequence TCR repertoires, to increase sequencing depth and limit assay-specific biases. Per donor, leukapheresis produced somewhere between about 0.9 and 9.5 billion PBMCs. What the research found in general, with its limitations: Across a few donors, approximately 5% of naive CD4, roughly 3.3% of naive CD8, around 2.1% of memory CD4, and approximately 0.4% of memory CD8 clonotypes were shared. Clonotypes shared by all four sorted-subset donors showed higher generation probabilities than non-shared clonotypes. Sampling was limited to blood, and TCR repertoires in tissue likely differ from TCR repertoires in blood. Rarefaction of sorted-subset datasets indicated incomplete sequencing despite the large sequencing depth. Naive subsets generally had larger estimated clonotype richness than memory subsets. Pairwise subsampling led to the expectation that sequencing depth would affect the degree of clonotype sharing among donors. The genetic and exposure-history diversity represented was limited by the small number of donors.

Healthy HIV-negative adults with no recently reported acute infections or vaccinations were included as donors. Only Caucasian adults living in Nashville, Tennessee, USA were represented among the donors. CD4+ T cells were enriched by magnetic negative selection; naive cells were then positively selected on CD45RA, and the negative fraction formed the memory subset. Blood was collected by leukapheresis, and PBMCs were isolated by Ficoll-Histopaque density gradient centrifugation and then cryopreserved in liquid nitrogen vapor phase. Analytical flow cytometry was used to check the purity and quantity of every magnetically sorted T cell population. From each sorted fraction, genomic DNA was isolated and quantified by UV absorbance on a Nanodrop 2000c. TCR CDR3 regions were amplified from genomic DNA by multiplex PCR using the deep immunoSEQ assay. Extracted genomic DNA from each cell subset was spread evenly across all wells of several immunoSEQ 96-well plates, with each plate serving as a replicate. For sorted subsets, roughly 200 ng of genomic DNA, equivalent to about 30,000 T cell genomes, went into each replicate PCR. The purified libraries were quantified using a Qubit 3.0 fluorometer, sized with a Bioanalyzer 2100, and then quantified again using the KAPA Library Quantification kit. Each immunoSEQ 96-well plate was sequenced on its own single-read 150-cycle Illumina NextSeq 550 flow cell. Concerning the study's data processing: Because the immunoSEQ output included only junctional sequences and no quality scores, the filtering could not be the same as the filtering used for full-length reads. To assign V/J genes and CDR3, sequences were annotated using PyIR, a Python wrapper for IgBLAST v1.9, with IMGT germline references. Reads were filtered out if the reads had weak V/J assignments (E-value above 1e-6), no CDR3, stop codons, out-of-frame junctions, or ambiguous translated residues. V3J clonotypes were defined by identical inferred V gene, J gene, and CDR3 amino acid sequence. To compute the percentage overlap between repertoires, the number of shared unique clonotypes was divided by the size of the smaller repertoire. Three approaches were used to assess repertoire richness: RTK rarefaction, the Chao1 estimator, and Recon v2.1 estimates of unobserved clonotypes. OLGA was used to compute generation probabilities for all TCRbeta clonotypes that the gDNA method yielded from a handful of donors. TCRdb's version of the immuneACCESS table is confined to in-frame rearrangements and falls short of the full clone set. An unresolved V gene accounts for under half of the shortfall where checked; the remainder is of unknown origin. The D gene and trimming were derived from the DNA, and the V and J assignments and clone size from that table. The table for this sample lists a few million clones; approximately 95% of them were counted only once. Of the sample, 0.39% is held by the ten largest clones.

The source material was naive CD4+ T cells from PBMCs. Sample cell subset or site, as interpreted from the label and publication: CD45RA+ positively selected. The V and J segments used are TRBV6-1 and TRBJ1-2, with no confidently assigned D gene. The clonotype originates from a man aged 18 to 35 in good health. Some clones in this sample may be carry-over from other donors' samples. CDR3 region: CASSEAPNTVNYGYTF. The DNA sequence reads TGTGCCAGCAGTGAAGCCCCCAACACAGTTAACTATGGCTACACCTTC.